This T cell receptor beta chain was sequenced for a study of shared clonotypes between healthy human individuals. Study in general: Used for every donor were three CD4 naive, three CD4 memory, two CD8 naive and one CD8 memory plate. Study results and limitations: The study's rarefaction showed incomplete sorted-subset sequencing despite large depth.

This CDR3 comprises 17 residues. V was clipped by 5 bases and J by 4 bases; unmatched bases: 14. Looked up from germline, CDR1 is LGHNA and CDR2 is YNFKEQ. Sequencing used immunoSEQ multiplex PCR; TCRdb keeps in-frame clones, though not all of them. The sample shows around 700,000 clones, less than 80% of them seen only once. This clone was observed a handful of times. Its antigen is not known. The TCR was taken from a woman aged 30 to 39 in good health. The V and J genes are TRBV4-2 and TRBJ2-3, with 8 bases matching TRBD2. Material for sequencing was memory CD4+ T cells sorted from blood. As for subset: CD45RA-negative fraction. CDR3 residues: CASSTQLAEEGPDTQYF. CDR3 nucleotide sequence: TGTGCCAGCAGCACCCAACTAGCGGAGGAGGGTCCAGATACGCAGTATTTT.